Presented here are 8 T cell receptor beta chains from one specimen sequenced in a study of response to subunit inactivated influenza vaccine. TCRdb re-called the RT-PCR reads through MiXCR, storing one row per CDR3 protein. The sample has more than 500,000 distinct CDR3 sequences, roughly 10% seen once. Separately, the same data were catalogued under a study of T cells expressing NK-cell markers. That source notes: TCR beta cDNA was generated via 5'RACE template switching incorporating UMIs.

The input for sequencing was PBMCs from blood, taken on the day of vaccination. The source is a man aged 45 to 65 who received an inactivated influenza vaccine.

This clonotype was seen more than once but under ten times. The chain joins TRBV12-3 or TRBV12-4 to TRBJ1-5, with D tentatively TRBD1 (6 bases). The CDR3 length is 15 residues. V lost 3 bases, J lost 7 bases, and 16 bases lay in between. The CDR3, as DNA: TGTGCCAGCAGTTTTCCACAGGGCGAAAGGCAGCCCCAGCATTTT. Encoded protein: CASSFPQGERQPQHF.

Only a few counts were recorded for this clonotype. CDR3 region: CASSTGVSNQPQHF. The CDR3 DNA reads TGTGCCAGCAGCACAGGGGTTAGCAATCAGCCCCAGCATTTT. The chain carries TRBV9 and TRBJ1-5, with 7 bases fitting TRBD1. V lost 4 bases and J lost 0; bases outside the gene matches: 1. There are 14 residues in the CDR3. Per germline, CDR1 SGDLS and CDR2 YYNGEE.

This clonotype was counted a few times. The CDR3, as DNA: TGTGCCAGCAGCCAAGACGGGGCCCGCACAGATACGCAGTATTTT. Protein: CASSQDGARTDTQYF. The chain couples TRBV3-1 to TRBJ2-3, with D perhaps TRBD1 or TRBD2 (5 bases each). Trimming cost V 0 bases and J 1 base, with 8 bases left between them. Per germline, CDR1 LGHDT and CDR2 YNNKEL (reference sequence). The CDR3 contains 15 residues.

This clonotype has a count of ten or more. The chain couples TRBV24-1 to TRBJ1-1; 7 positions match TRBD1. The CDR3 extends over 15 amino acids. Germline V gene lookup returns CDR1 KGHDR and CDR2 SFDVKD. Trimming removed 2 bases from V and 1 base from J; junction bases left unmatched: 3. The CDR3 bases are TGTGCCACCAGTGATTATGAGGGGGCGAACACTGAAGCTTTCTTT. It yields the protein CATSDYEGANTEAFF.

This clonotype has only a few counts. The chain carries TRBV7-9 and TRBJ2-3; possibly TRBD1 for D (5 bases). Trimming cost V 4 bases and J 2 bases, with 10 bases left between them. CDR1 and CDR2 from the germline V gene are SEHNR and FQNEAQ (reference sequence). The CDR3 consists of 14 residues. CDR3 bases: TGTGCCAGCAGCTCCACCAGGGACACAGATACGCAGTATTTT. It translates to CASSSTRDTDTQYF.

This clonotype occurred a few times. The chain joins TRBV4-1 to TRBJ2-3, with a tentative D call TRBD2 (7 bases). Trimming stripped 4 bases from V and 4 bases from J, with 15 bases between. Per the germline V gene, CDR1 is MGHRA and CDR2 is YSYEKL. There are 15 residues in the CDR3. The CDR3 is CASSRGPRGPDTQYF. CDR3 DNA: TGCGCCAGCAGCCGCGGGCCGCGGGGGCCAGATACGCAGTATTTT.

The table lists this clonotype with a few counts. CDR3 loop: CASSQEAQGRARENEQFF. The DNA of the CDR3 is TGCGCCAGCAGCCAAGAAGCTCAGGGCAGGGCCCGTGAGAATGAGCAGTTCTTC. The chain combines TRBV4-1 with TRBJ2-1, with D possibly matching TRBD1 (5 bases). The germline V gene has CDR1 MGHRA and CDR2 YSYEKL. Trimming cost V 0 bases and J 7 bases, with 22 bases left between them. This CDR3 region has 18 residues.

The chain recombines TRBV12-3 or TRBV12-4 with TRBJ2-2, with unresolved D. Trimming took 3 bases from V and 4 from J, leaving 12 bases between them. The CDR3 spans 15 residues. CDR3 nucleotides: TGTGCCAGCAGTTTCTTGACCCATTCCACCGGGGAGCTGTTTTTT. This codes for CASSFLTHSTGELFF.